This is a list of T cell receptor beta chains from one sample in a study of PD-1 blockade in classical Hodgkin lymphoma. The repertoire was sequenced with immunoSEQ multiplex PCR; TCRdb's copy has only in-frame clones and lacks some. This table holds 95,000 to 100,000 clones, more than 85% found once. This material consisted of peripheral blood mononuclear cells (PBMCs), taken before the second cycle of nivolumab. The receptors shown here come from a human donor with classical Hodgkin lymphoma. Both conserved end residues are part of each CDR3. The D gene is left open where the match is weak.

d_gene: TRBD1; v_gene: TRBV29-1; CDR3aa: CSAGTGGEQYF
d_gene: .; v_gene: TRBV6-4; CDR3aa: CASSETDDNSPLHF
d_gene: TRBD1; v_gene: TRBV7-2; CDR3aa: CASSADRGLDTQYF
d_gene: TRBD1; v_gene: TRBV7-9; CDR3aa: CASSQKDRGEKLFF
d_gene: .; v_gene: TRBV6-6; CDR3aa: CASSYARGNTGELFF
d_gene: .; v_gene: TRBV5-4; CDR3aa: CASSFFLGRVNTEAFF
d_gene: TRBD2; v_gene: TRBV2; CDR3aa: CASSDSGGARETQYF
d_gene: .; v_gene: TRBV9; CDR3aa: CASSVEFLSTEAFF
d_gene: .; v_gene: TRBV19; CDR3aa: CASIISASGGGGQPQHF
d_gene: .; v_gene: TRBV6-1; CDR3aa: CPPRRANNQPQHF
d_gene: TRBD1; v_gene: TRBV14; CDR3aa: CASSQDYRGKGYTF
d_gene: .; v_gene: TRBV9; CDR3aa: CASSGGQTRRDEKLFF
d_gene: .; v_gene: TRBV7-3; CDR3aa: CASSFFDTVGYTF
d_gene: TRBD2; v_gene: TRBV28; CDR3aa: CASTLGGGGTDTQYF
d_gene: TRBD1; v_gene: TRBV18; CDR3aa: CASSPNQGVYGYTF
d_gene: .; v_gene: TRBV28; CDR3aa: CASTGRMELRYEQYF
d_gene: .; v_gene: TRBV7-2; CDR3aa: CASSAGQSSYNEQFF
d_gene: .; v_gene: TRBV7-9; CDR3aa: CASSFFLLRAPTNEKLFF
d_gene: TRBD1; v_gene: TRBV7-2; CDR3aa: CASSLPGQGKNEQFF
d_gene: .; v_gene: TRBV23-1; CDR3aa: CASSHPESGNYEETQYF
d_gene: .; v_gene: TRBV4-2; CDR3aa: CASSQEASSYNEQFF
d_gene: TRBD1; v_gene: TRBV5-3; CDR3aa: CARSPGQPNTEAFF
d_gene: TRBD2; v_gene: TRBV30; CDR3aa: CAWSFPLASGGVFTTDTQYF
d_gene: .; v_gene: TRBV5-1; CDR3aa: CASSLEGGKDSPLHF
d_gene: TRBD2; v_gene: TRBV6-6; CDR3aa: CASSRDYASYEQYF
d_gene: .; v_gene: TRBV18; CDR3aa: CASSPSVSSYEQYF
d_gene: TRBD1; v_gene: TRBV27; CDR3aa: CASTPDRDGVTGELFF
d_gene: .; v_gene: TRBV10-3; CDR3aa: CAISESVRVPPDF
d_gene: .; v_gene: TRBV7-2; CDR3aa: CASSLGTVNTEAFF
d_gene: TRBD1; v_gene: TRBV28; CDR3aa: CASSRQGNGNQPQHF
d_gene: .; v_gene: TRBV6-5; CDR3aa: CASSMRAGNIQYF
d_gene: TRBD1; v_gene: TRBV28; CDR3aa: CASRGTVGDEKLFF
d_gene: TRBD2; v_gene: TRBV7-8; CDR3aa: CASSARLAAETQYF
d_gene: .; v_gene: TRBV19; CDR3aa: CASNWGLVNEKLFF
d_gene: .; v_gene: TRBV11-1; CDR3aa: CASSSDLNTEAFF
d_gene: TRBD1; v_gene: TRBV18; CDR3aa: CASSPTGTGGEKLFF
d_gene: .; v_gene: TRBV30; CDR3aa: CAWSRGLKQALQETQYF
d_gene: .; v_gene: TRBV7-9; CDR3aa: CASSPNWAYEEAEAFF
d_gene: .; v_gene: TRBV5-5; CDR3aa: CASSTHGTQETQYF
d_gene: .; v_gene: TRBV2; CDR3aa: CASRWLVRLQETQYF
d_gene: .; v_gene: TRBV9; CDR3aa: CASSVVWGNTEAFF
d_gene: .; v_gene: TRBV19; CDR3aa: CASSIARHYGYTF
d_gene: .; v_gene: TRBV7-9; CDR3aa: CASSLELGTPYEQYF
d_gene: .; v_gene: TRBV7-9; CDR3aa: CASSLVFGYNEQFF
d_gene: TRBD2; v_gene: TRBV18; CDR3aa: CASSRPGLASYEQYF
d_gene: .; v_gene: TRBV2; CDR3aa: CASSPGLEGYTF
d_gene: .; v_gene: TRBV12-2; CDR3aa: CASRVRPGELFF
d_gene: .; v_gene: TRBV2; CDR3aa: CATTGRQTYEQYF
d_gene: .; v_gene: TRBV18; CDR3aa: CASSPYKETQYF
d_gene: .; v_gene: TRBV6-5; CDR3aa: CASSYSTSGDYEQYF
d_gene: .; v_gene: TRBV18; CDR3aa: CASSPLEGFSGNTIYF
d_gene: .; v_gene: TRBV11-3; CDR3aa: CASSLGGTQPQHF
d_gene: .; v_gene: TRBV6-5; CDR3aa: CASSPTGATYEQYF
d_gene: .; v_gene: TRBV29-1; CDR3aa: CSVEEGSGNTIYF